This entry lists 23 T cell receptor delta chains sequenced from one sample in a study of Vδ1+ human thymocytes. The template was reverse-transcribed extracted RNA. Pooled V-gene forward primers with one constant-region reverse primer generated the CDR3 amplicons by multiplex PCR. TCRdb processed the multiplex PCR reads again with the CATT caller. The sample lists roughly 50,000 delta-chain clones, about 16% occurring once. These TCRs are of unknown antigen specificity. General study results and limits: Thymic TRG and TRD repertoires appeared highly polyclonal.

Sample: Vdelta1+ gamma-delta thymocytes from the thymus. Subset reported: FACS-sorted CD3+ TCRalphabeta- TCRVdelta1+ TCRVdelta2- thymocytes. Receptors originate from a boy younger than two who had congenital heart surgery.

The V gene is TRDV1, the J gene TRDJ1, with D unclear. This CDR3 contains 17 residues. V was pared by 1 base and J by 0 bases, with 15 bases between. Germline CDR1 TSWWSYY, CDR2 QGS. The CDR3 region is CALGEPISLMYTDKLIF. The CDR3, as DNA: TGTGCTCTTGGGGAACCCATTTCATTAATGTACACCGATAAACTCATCTTT.

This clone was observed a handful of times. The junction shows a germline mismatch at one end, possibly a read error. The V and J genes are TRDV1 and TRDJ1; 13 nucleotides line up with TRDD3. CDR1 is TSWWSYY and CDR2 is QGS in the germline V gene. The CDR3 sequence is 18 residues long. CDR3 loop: CALGKLPDWGIRTDKLIF. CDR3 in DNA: TGTGCTCTTGGGAAACTTCCCGACTGGGGGATACGCACCGATAAACTCATCTTT.

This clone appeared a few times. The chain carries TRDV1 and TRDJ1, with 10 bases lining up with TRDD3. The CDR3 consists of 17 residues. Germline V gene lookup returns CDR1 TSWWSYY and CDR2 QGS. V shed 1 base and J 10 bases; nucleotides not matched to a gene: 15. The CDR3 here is CALGERNPTGYWGILIF. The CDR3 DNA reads TGTGCTCTTGGGGAACGAAACCCTACGGGGTACTGGGGGATACTCATCTTT.

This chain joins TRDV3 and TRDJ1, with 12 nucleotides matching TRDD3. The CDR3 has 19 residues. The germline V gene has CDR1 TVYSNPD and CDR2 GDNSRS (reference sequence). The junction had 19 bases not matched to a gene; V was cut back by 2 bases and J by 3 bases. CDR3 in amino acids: CAFSSPCLCTGGYPDKLIF. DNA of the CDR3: TGTGCCTTTTCCTCGCCTTGTCTTTGTACTGGGGGATACCCCGATAAACTCATCTTT.

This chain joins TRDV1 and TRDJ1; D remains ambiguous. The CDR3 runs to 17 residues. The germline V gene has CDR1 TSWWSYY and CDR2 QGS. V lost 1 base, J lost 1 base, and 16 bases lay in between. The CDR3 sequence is CALGEPGTVSCTDKLIF. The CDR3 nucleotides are TGTGCTCTTGGGGAACCCGGCACCGTTAGTTGCACCGATAAACTCATCTTT.

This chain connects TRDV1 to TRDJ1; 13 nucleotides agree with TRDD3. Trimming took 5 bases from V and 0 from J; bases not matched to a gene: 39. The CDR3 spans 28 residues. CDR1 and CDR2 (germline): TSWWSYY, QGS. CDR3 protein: CALGTPPFLPSTRGGLGDTGQYTDKLIF. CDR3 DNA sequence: TGTGCTCTTGGGACTCCCCCCTTCCTACCTTCTACCCGAGGGGGACTGGGGGATACGGGACAGTACACCGATAAACTCATCTTT.

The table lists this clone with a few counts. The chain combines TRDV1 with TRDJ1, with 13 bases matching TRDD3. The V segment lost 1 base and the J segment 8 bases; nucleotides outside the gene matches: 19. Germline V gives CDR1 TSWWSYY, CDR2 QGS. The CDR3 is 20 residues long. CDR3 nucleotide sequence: TGTGCTCTTGGGGAACCGAACGAGACTGGGGGATACGGGATGAGGATGAAACTCATCTTT. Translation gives CALGEPNETGGYGMRMKLIF.

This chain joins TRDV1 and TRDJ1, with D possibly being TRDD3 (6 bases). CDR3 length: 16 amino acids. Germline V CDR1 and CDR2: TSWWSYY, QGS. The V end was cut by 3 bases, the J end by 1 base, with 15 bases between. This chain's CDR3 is CALGDPSRYGTDKLIF. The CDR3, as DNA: TGTGCTCTTGGGGACCCCTCGCGATACGGCACCGATAAACTCATCTTT.

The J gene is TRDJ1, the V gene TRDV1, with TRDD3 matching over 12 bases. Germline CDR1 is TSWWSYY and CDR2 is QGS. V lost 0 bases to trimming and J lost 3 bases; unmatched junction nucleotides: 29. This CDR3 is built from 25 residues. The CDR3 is CALGELEATEFLKPTGGYSADKLIF. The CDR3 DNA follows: TGTGCTCTTGGGGAACTAGAAGCTACGGAATTCCTCAAGCCTACTGGGGGATACAGCGCCGATAAACTCATCTTT.

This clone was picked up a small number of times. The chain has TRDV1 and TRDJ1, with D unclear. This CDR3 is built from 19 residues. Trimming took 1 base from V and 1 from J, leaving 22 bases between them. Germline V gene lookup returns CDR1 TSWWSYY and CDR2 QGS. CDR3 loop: CALGEPSELQSRVTDKLIF. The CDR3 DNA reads TGTGCTCTTGGGGAACCCTCCGAACTGCAGTCAAGGGTCACCGATAAACTCATCTTT.

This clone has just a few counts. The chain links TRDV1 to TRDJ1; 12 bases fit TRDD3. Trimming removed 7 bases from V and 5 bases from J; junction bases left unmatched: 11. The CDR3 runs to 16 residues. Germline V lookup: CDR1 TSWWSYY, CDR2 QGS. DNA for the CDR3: TGTGCTCTTGCTTTCTTCCCCTGGGGGATACGTGATAAACTCATCTTT. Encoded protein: CALAFFPWGIRDKLIF.

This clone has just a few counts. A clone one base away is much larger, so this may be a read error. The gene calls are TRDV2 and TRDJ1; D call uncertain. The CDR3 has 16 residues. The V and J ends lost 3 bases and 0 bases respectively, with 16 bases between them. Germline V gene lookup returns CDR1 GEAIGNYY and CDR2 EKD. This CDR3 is CACDAGWRPHTDKLIF. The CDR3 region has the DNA TGTGCCTGTGACGCCGGGTGGAGACCTCACACCGATAAACTCATCTTT.

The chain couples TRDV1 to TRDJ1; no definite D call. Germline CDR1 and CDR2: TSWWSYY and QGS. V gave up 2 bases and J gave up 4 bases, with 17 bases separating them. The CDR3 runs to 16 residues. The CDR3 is CALGEAPPQDSDKLIF. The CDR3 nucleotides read TGTGCTCTTGGGGAAGCCCCCCCTCAAGATAGCGATAAACTCATCTTT.

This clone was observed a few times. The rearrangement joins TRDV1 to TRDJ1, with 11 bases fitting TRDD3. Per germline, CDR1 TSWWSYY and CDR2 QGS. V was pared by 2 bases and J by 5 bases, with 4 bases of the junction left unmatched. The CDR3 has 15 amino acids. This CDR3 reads CALGEYWGIIDKLIF. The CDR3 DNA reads TGTGCTCTTGGGGAATACTGGGGGATAATTGATAAACTCATCTTT.

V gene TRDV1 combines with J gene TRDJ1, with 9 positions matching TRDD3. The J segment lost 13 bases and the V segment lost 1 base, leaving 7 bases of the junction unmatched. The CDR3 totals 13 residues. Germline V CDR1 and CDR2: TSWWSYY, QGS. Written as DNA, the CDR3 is TGTGCTCTTGGGGAACCGGGGATACGAACCCCCATCTTT. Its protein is CALGEPGIRTPIF.

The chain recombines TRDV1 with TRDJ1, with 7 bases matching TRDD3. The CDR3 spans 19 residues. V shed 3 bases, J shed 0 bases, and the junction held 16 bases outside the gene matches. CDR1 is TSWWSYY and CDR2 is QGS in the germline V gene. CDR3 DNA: TGTGCTCTTGGGGAGCCCATTCCCTCCCAGCTGGGGGACACCGATAAACTCATCTTT. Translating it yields CALGEPIPSQLGDTDKLIF.

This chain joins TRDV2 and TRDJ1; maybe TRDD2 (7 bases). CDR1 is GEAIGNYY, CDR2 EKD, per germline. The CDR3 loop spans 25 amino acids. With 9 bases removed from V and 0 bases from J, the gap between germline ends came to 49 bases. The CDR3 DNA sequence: TGTGCCCGGAGGAGGAGGGGGTTCCTACGAAGGGGATTACACCCTAATTGCCCGTACACCGATAAACTCATCTTT. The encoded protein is CARRRRGFLRRGLHPNCPYTDKLIF.

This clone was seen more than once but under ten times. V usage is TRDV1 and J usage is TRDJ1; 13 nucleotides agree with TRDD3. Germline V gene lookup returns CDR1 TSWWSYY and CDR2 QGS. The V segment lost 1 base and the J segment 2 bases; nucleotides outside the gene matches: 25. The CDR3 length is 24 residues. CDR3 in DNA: TGTGCTCTTGGGGAACCCATTAATTTCCTACCTCCAAGACTGGGGGATACGGATACCGATAAACTCATCTTT. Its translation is CALGEPINFLPPRLGDTDTDKLIF.

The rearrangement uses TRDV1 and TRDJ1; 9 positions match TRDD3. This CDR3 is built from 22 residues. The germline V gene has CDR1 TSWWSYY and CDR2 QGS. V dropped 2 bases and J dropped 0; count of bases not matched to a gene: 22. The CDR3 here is CALGESKAFPLTGGRNTDKLIF. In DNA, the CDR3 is TGTGCTCTTGGGGAATCGAAGGCCTTCCCCCTTACTGGGGGACGGAACACCGATAAACTCATCTTT.

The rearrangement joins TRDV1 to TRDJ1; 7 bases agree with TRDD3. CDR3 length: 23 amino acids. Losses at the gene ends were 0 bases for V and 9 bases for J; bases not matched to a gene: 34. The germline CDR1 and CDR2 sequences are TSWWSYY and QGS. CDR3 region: CALGELERVSWGTIGTGEPQLIF. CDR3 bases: TGTGCTCTTGGGGAACTCGAGCGAGTGAGCTGGGGTACTATCGGTACTGGGGAGCCACAACTCATCTTT.

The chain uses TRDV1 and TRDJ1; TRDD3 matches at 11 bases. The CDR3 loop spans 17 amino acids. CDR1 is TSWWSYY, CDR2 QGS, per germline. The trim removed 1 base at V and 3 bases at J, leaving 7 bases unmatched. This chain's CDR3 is CALGEPRTGGYPDKLIF. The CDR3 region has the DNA TGTGCTCTTGGGGAACCCCGTACTGGGGGATATCCCGATAAACTCATCTTT.

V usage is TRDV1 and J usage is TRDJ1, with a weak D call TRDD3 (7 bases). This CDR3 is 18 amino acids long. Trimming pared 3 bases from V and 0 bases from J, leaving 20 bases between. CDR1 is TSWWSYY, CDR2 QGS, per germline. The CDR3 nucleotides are TGTGCTCTTGGGGACTTCCTTTGGGGGACGAAATACACCGATAAACTCATCTTT. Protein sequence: CALGDFLWGTKYTDKLIF.

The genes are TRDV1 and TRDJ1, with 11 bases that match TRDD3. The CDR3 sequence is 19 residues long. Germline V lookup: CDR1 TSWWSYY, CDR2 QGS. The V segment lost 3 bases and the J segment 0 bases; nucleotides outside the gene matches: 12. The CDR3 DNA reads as TGTGCTCTTGGGGAGCATTCCTACATGGGGGATACGAACACCGATAAACTCATCTTT. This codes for CALGEHSYMGDTNTDKLIF.